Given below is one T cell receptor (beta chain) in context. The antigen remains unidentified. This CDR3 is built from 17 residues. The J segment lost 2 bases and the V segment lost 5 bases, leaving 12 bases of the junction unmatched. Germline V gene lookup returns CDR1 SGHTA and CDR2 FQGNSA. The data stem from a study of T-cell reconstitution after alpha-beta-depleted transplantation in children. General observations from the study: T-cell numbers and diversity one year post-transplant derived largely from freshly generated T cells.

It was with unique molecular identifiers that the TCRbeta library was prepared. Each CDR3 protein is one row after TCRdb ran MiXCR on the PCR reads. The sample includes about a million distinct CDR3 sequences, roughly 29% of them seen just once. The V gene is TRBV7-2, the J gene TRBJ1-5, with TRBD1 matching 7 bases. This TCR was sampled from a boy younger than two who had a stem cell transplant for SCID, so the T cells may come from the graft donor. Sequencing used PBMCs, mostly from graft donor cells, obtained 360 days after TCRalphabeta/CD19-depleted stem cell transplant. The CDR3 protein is CASSPREGARGNQPQHF. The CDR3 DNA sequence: TGTGCCAGCAGCCCCCGGGAGGGGGCGCGGGGCAATCAGCCCCAGCATTTT.